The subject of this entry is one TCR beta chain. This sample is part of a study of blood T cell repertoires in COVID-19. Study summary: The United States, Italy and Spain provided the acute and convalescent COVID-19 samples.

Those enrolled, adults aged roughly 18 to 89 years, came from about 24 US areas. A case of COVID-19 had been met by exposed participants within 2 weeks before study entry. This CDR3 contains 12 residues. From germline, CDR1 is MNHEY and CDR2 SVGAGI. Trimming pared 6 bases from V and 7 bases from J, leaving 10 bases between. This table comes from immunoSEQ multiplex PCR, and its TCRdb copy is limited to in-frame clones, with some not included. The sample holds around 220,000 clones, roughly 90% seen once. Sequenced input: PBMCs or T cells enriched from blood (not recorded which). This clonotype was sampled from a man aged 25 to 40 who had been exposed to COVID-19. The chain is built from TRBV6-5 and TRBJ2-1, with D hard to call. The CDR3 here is CASSTNSNEQFF. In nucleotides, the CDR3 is TGTGCCAGCAGCACCAACTCGAATGAGCAGTTCTTC.